These 7 T cell receptor beta chains were all obtained from the same sample, sequenced in a study of T cell changes during pregnancy in multiple sclerosis. This table comes from immunoSEQ multiplex PCR, and its TCRdb copy is limited to in-frame clones, with some not included. The sample includes 29,000 or so clones, just over 90% of them seen just once. The sample consisted of CD4+ T cells from peripheral blood mononuclear cells, taken in the first trimester of pregnancy. The receptor set was obtained from a female donor with multiple sclerosis, enrolled in a pregnancy study.

V is TRBV5-8 and J is TRBJ2-1; 15 bases line up with TRBD2. Trimming at V came to 1 base and at J to 6 bases, leaving 5 bases not matched to a gene. CDR3 length equals 17 residues. Looked up from germline, CDR1 is SGHTS and CDR2 is YDEGEE. The CDR3 DNA follows: TGTGCCAGCAGCTTGACCGGGACTAGCGGGGGGTTCAATGAGCAGTTCTTC. It codes for CASSLTGTSGGFNEQFF.

This chain links TRBV5-3 with TRBJ2-3; 10 nucleotides align to TRBD2. TRBV5-3 is classed as an ORF, of uncertain function. V was clipped by 0 bases and J by 5 bases; unmatched bases: 12. CDR3 length equals 18 residues. The CDR3 spells CARSLASGGGSRRDTQYF. The CDR3 bases are TGTGCCAGAAGCTTGGCTAGCGGGGGAGGTAGTCGGAGAGATACGCAGTATTTT.

V usage is TRBV7-3 and J usage is TRBJ2-3, with D perhaps TRBD2 (5 bases). In germline, CDR1 is SGHTA, CDR2 FQGTGA. V dropped 5 bases and J dropped 4 bases, with 19 bases sitting between them. The CDR3 is 16 amino acids. The CDR3 nucleotides are TGTGCCAGCAGCCCTGCCCGGGGTAGTTTCTCAGATACGCAGTATTTT. Its translation is CASSPARGSFSDTQYF.

This chain joins TRBV4-1 and TRBJ2-7; the match to TRBD2 covers 10 bases. The CDR3 has 15 amino acids. Germline CDR1 reads MGHRA; CDR2 reads YSYEKL. V was pared by 3 bases and J by 4 bases, with 6 bases of the junction left unmatched. This CDR3 is CASSQISGGWYEQYF. DNA of the CDR3: TGCGCCAGCAGCCAGATTAGCGGGGGGTGGTACGAGCAGTACTTC.

The V and J genes are TRBV7-2 and TRBJ1-2, with D maybe TRBD1 (5 bases). Germline loops: CDR1 SGHTA, CDR2 FQGNSA. This CDR3 comprises 14 residues. The V and J ends lost 3 bases and 3 bases respectively, with 11 bases between them. CDR3 loop: CASSFPTGYYGYTF. In DNA, the CDR3 is TGTGCCAGCAGCTTTCCTACAGGTTACTATGGCTACACCTTC.

The V call is TRBV5-1, the J call TRBJ2-7; maybe TRBD1 (6 bases). The germline V and J ends were trimmed by 4 bases and 5 bases, with 22 bases remaining between them. The CDR3 has 16 amino acids. Germline V gene data show CDR1 as SGHRS and CDR2 as YFSETQ. The DNA for the CDR3 is TGCGCCAGCAGCCCGACCCGCGGACAGTTCGCAGACGAGCAGTACTTC. It yields the protein CASSPTRGQFADEQYF.

V is TRBV27 and J is TRBJ1-3; D may be TRBD1 (6 bases). Between the trimmed V and J ends, which lost 8 bases and 3 bases, there was a span of 14 bases. CDR1 is MNHEY and CDR2 is SMNVEV in the germline V gene (reference sequence). The CDR3 is 14 amino acids. Here the CDR3 DNA reads TGTGCCAGCGCTAGGGGGGGAAGTGGAAACACCATATATTTT. This sequence encodes CASARGGSGNTIYF.